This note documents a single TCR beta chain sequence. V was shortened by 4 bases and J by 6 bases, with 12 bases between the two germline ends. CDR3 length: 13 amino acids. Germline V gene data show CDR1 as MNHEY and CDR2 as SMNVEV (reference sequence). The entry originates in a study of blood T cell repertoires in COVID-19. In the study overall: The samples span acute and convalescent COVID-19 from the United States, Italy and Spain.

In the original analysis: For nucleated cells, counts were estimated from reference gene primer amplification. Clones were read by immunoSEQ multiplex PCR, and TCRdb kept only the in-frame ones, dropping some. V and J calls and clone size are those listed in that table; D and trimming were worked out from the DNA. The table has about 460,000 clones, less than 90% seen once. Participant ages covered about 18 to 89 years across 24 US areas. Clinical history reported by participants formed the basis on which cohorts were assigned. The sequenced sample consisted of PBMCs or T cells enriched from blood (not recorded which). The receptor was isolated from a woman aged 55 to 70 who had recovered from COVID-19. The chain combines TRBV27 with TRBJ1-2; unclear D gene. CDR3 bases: TGTGCCAGCAGTTATGGAGGGTCTGATGGCTACACCTTC. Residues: CASSYGGSDGYTF.